These T cell receptor beta chains were read from a single sample in a study of blood T cell repertoires in COVID-19. This table comes from immunoSEQ multiplex PCR, and its TCRdb copy is limited to in-frame clones, with some not included. The table lists 300,000 to 350,000 clones, roughly 88% of them singletons. Sequenced sample: PBMCs or T cells enriched from blood (not recorded which). Source of these receptors: a man younger than 45 who had recovered from COVID-19. Each CDR3 is given with its conserved first and last residue. A D gene is named only where the DNA matches it firmly. Expanded clones are given a class, and other clones once, few, many or no size at all.

TRBV30	-	-	TRBJ2-3	TGTGCCTGGAGTGTAGGCATCGTGAGGCCAGATACGCAGTATTTT	CAWSVGIVRPDTQYF
TRBV11-3	-	TRBD2	TRBJ2-7	TGTGCCAGCAGCTCTACGGGACTAGCGGGGAACGAGCAGTACTTC	CASSSTGLAGNEQYF
TRBV19	-	-	TRBJ2-5	TGTGCCAGTAGTCCCCGCCGGGCCCAGGGGGAGACCCAGTACTTC	CASSPRRAQGETQYF
TRBV3-1/TRBV3-2	-	TRBD1	TRBJ2-1	TGTGCCAGCAGCCTAGGGACAGCCACCTACAATGAGCAGTTCTTC	CASSLGTATYNEQFF
TRBV7-2	-	-	TRBJ1-5	TGTGCCAGCGCTAAACCAGCGGGGCAGCCCCAGCATTTT	CASAKPAGQPQHF
TRBV7-3	-	-	TRBJ2-6	TGTGCCAGCAGCTCGACTAGTACTGGGGCCAACGTCCTGACTTTC	CASSSTSTGANVLTF
TRBV25-1	-	-	TRBJ2-1	TGTGCCAGCAGTGCCAACCGGGAGCAGTTCTTC	CASSANREQFF
TRBV2	-	-	TRBJ1-3	TGTGCCAGCAGTGAAGGTAGCTCTGGAAACACCATATATTTT	CASSEGSSGNTIYF
TRBV19	-	TRBD1	TRBJ1-5	TGTGCCAGTACTCTGGGTCCAGGGGGTCAGCCCCAGCATTTT	CASTLGPGGQPQHF
TRBV24-1	-	TRBD1	TRBJ1-1	TGTGCCACCAGTGAGAAGGGACAGAGCCGGCTTAACACTGAAGCTTTCTTT	CATSEKGQSRLNTEAFF
TRBV7-9	-	-	TRBJ2-7	TGTGCCAGCAGCTTAGGACTAGGCGAGCAGTACTTC	CASSLGLGEQYF
TRBV9	-	-	TRBJ1-1	TGTGCCAGCAGCGTAGTTGCCAGTCAGAACACTGAAGCTTTCTTT	CASSVVASQNTEAFF
TRBV7-2	-	TRBD2	TRBJ2-1	TGTGCCAGCAGCTTCATTAGCGGGCGCAGTGAGCAGTTCTTC	CASSFISGRSEQFF
TRBV19	-	-	TRBJ2-1	TGTGCCAGTAAGGTAGGGAGCTCCTACAATGAGCAGTTCTTC	CASKVGSSYNEQFF
TRBV9	-	-	TRBJ1-2	TGTGCCAGCACCTCCCAGACATATGGCTACACCTTC	CASTSQTYGYTF
TRBV7-8	-	TRBD1	TRBJ2-5	TGTGCCAGCAGCGCTATGGGACAGGGAGGAGAGACCCAGTACTTC	CASSAMGQGGETQYF
TRBV5-5	-	-	TRBJ2-1	TGTGCCAGCAGCTTGACAGGCTCCTACAATGAGCAGTTCTTC	CASSLTGSYNEQFF
TRBV2	-	TRBD2	TRBJ2-1	TGTGCCAGCAGTGATGCGCGGGGGGGCCCACGGAATGAGCAGTTCTTC	CASSDARGGPRNEQFF
TRBV7-8	-	TRBD1	TRBJ2-7	TGTGCCAGCAGCTTAGGGCCAGGGGGCTTGGACGAGCAGTACTTC	CASSLGPGGLDEQYF
TRBV5-4	-	TRBD1	TRBJ2-5	TGTGCCAGCAGCCGGCCAGGGGGCCAAGAGACCCAGTACTTC	CASSRPGGQETQYF
TRBV4-3	-	TRBD1	TRBJ1-3	TGCGCCAGCAGCCAAGAGACCGGGACAGGGTTTGGAAACACCATATATTTT	CASSQETGTGFGNTIYF
TRBV3-1/TRBV3-2	-	-	TRBJ1-6	TGTGCCAGCAGCTCAGCGAATTCACCCCTCCACTTT	CASSSANSPLHF
TRBV5-6	-	-	TRBJ1-2	TGTGCCAGCAGCCCCCCCGGGACATCCGGGGTGCGGTACACCTTC	CASSPPGTSGVRYTF
TRBV30	once	TRBD1	TRBJ1-2	TGTGCCTGGACCAGGTCTGGGGCGACAGGGGGCAACTATGGCTACACCTTC	CAWTRSGATGGNYGYTF
TRBV5-1	-	-	TRBJ2-3	TGCGCCAGCAGCTTGGATGGTCAGATCACAGATACGCAGTATTTT	CASSLDGQITDTQYF
TRBV5-1	once	TRBD1	TRBJ1-2	TGCGCCAGCAGCTTGGAAGGGACAGCTAACTATGGCTACACCTTC	CASSLEGTANYGYTF
TRBV3-1/TRBV3-2	-	-	TRBJ2-5	TGTGCCAGCAGCCCCACTTCAGGAAAAGAGACCCAGTACTTC	CASSPTSGKETQYF
TRBV5-1	-	-	TRBJ2-5	TGCGCCAGCAGCCACAATTCAGGGTCCCGGATCCAAGAGACCCAGTACTTC	CASSHNSGSRIQETQYF
TRBV9	-	TRBD2	TRBJ2-1	TGTGCCAGCAGCGGAAGCGGGGTCGCAAGGAATGAGCAGTTCTTC	CASSGSGVARNEQFF
TRBV2	few	-	TRBJ1-4	TGTGCCAGCAGATGGAGGGGAGGAAATGAAAAACTGTTTTTT	CASRWRGGNEKLFF